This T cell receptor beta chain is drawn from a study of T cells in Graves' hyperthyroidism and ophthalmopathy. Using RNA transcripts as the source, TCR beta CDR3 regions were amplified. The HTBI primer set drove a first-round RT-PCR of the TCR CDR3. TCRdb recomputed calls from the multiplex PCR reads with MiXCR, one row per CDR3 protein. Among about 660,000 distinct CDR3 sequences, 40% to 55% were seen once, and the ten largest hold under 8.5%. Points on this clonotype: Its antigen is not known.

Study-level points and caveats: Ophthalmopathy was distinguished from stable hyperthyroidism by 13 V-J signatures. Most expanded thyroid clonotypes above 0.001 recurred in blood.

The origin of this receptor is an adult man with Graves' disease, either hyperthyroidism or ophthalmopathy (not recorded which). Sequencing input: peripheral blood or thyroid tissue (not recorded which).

The CDR3 reads CSYSNPGSPNYEQYF. CDR3 bases: TGCAGTTACTCGAATCCGGGTTCCCCTAACTACGAGCAGTACTTC. This chain connects TRBV20-1 to TRBJ2-7; the D is unclear. The CDR3 has 15 residues. Germline V gene data show CDR1 as DFQATT and CDR2 as SNEGSKA (reference sequence). The V end was cut by 8 bases, the J end by 3 bases, with 23 bases between.